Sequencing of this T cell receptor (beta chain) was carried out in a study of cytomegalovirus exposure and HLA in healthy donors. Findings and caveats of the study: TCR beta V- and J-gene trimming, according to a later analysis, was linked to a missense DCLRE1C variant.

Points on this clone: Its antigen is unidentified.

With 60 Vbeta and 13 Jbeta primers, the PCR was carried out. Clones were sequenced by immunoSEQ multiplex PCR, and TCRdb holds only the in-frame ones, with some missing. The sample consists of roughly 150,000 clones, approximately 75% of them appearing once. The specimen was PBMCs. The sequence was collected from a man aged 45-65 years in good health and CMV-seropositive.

CDR3 sequence: CASSQGNWGLMNTEAFF. The CDR3 DNA reads TGTGCCAGCAGCCAAGGAAATTGGGGGCTCATGAACACTGAAGCTTTCTTT. V usage is TRBV14 and J usage is TRBJ1-1; possibly TRBD1 for D (6 bases). CDR1 is SGHDN, CDR2 FVKESK, per germline. This CDR3 spans 17 amino acids. V was cut by 1 base and J by 0 bases, with 15 bases left in between. Full variable domain (remainder filled in from reference TRBV14 and TRBJ1-1): EAGVTQFPSHSVIEKGQTVTLRCDPISGHDNLYWYRRVMGKEIKFLLHFVKESKQDESGMPNNRFLAERTGGTYSTLKVQPAELEDSGVYFCASSQGNWGLMNTEAFFGQGTRLTVV.